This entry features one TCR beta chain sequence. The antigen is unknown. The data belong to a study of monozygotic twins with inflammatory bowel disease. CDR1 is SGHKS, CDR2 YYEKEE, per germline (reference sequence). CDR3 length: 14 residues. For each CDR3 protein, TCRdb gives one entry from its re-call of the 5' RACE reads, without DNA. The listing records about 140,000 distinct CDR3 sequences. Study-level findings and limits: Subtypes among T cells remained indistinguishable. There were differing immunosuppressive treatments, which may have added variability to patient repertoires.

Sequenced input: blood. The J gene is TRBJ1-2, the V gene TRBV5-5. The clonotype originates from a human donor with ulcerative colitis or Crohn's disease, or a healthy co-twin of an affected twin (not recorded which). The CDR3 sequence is CASSLEQSNYGYTF.